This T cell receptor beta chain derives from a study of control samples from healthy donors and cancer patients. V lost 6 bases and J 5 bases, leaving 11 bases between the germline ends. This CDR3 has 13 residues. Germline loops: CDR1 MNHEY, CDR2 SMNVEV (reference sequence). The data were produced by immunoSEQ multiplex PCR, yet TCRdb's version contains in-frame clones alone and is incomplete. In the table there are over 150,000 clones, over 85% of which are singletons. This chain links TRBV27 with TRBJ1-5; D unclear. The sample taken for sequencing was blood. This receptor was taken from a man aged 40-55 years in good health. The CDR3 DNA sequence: TGTGCCAGCAGCTACCGGGCTCATCAGCCCCAGCATTTT. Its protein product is CASSYRAHQPQHF.